This entry describes one T cell receptor beta chain. Its antigen remains unknown. The data are from a study of blood T cells in healthy people across ages. Notes on the study in general: A roughly linear age-dependent decrease characterized TCR beta diversity per million T cells.

Losses at the gene ends were 6 bases for V and 0 bases for J; bases not matched to a gene: 2. Germline lookup yields CDR1 ENHRY and CDR2 SYGVKD. This CDR3 is built from 13 residues. Then a second PCR, running about 7 to 11 cycles, was carried out with a sample-barcoded 5' primer and a J-beta primer mix. Samples each returned at least 2.5 million CDR3-containing paired-end reads. One entry per CDR3 protein results from TCRdb running MiXCR on the 5' RACE reads. The data contain roughly 730,000 distinct CDR3 sequences, roughly three fifths of them singletons. Sequencing used blood. This sequence was found in a man aged 40-49 years in good health. The chain recombines TRBV10-3 with TRBJ2-7; 7 nucleotides line up with TRBD1. The CDR3 protein is CAIRGQSSYEQYF. In DNA form, the CDR3 reads TGTGCCATCAGGGGACAGAGCTCCTACGAGCAGTACTTC.